The sequence of this TCR beta chain was determined in a study of shared clonotypes between healthy human individuals. About the research overall: Three CD4 naive, three CD4 memory, two CD8 naive and one CD8 memory plate were used per donor.

The assay used deep level. Roughly 200 ng DNA, 25,000 to 30,000 T cell genomes, went into each sorted-subset replicate PCR. The assay was immunoSEQ multiplex PCR, and TCRdb's table has in-frame clones only and misses some. The data hold more than 400,000 clones, with 90% to 96% observed a single time. Between the trimmed V and J ends, which lost 3 bases and 0 bases, there was a span of 11 bases. The CDR3 loop spans 16 amino acids. The germline V gene has CDR1 MDHEN and CDR2 SYDVKM. Sequences were obtained from naive CD4+ T cells sorted from blood. As to subset: CD45RA+ positively selected. This clonotype was sampled from a woman aged 25 to 39 in good health. The V gene is TRBV28, the J gene TRBJ1-4; D not certain. The CDR3 DNA sequence: TGTGCCAGCAGTTTCACCGACTTCTCAACTAATGAAAAACTGTTTTTT. The encoded protein is CASSFTDFSTNEKLFF.